The following is a TCR beta chain sequence with its context. Its antigen is undetermined. This CDR3 comprises 18 residues. V was shortened by 5 bases and J by 4 bases, with 23 bases between the two germline ends. Germline CDR1 MDHEN, CDR2 SYDVKM. Time point here: cycle 4 day 1 (C4D1), after more than five weeks of nivolumab. All patients experienced relapse after autologous stem cell transplantation, and brentuximab vedotin exposure was variable. Method: immunoSEQ multiplex PCR; TCRdb's copy keeps in-frame clones and lacks some. The sample includes about 85,000 clones, over 75% of them seen just once. The sample belongs to a study of PD-1 blockade in classical Hodgkin lymphoma. Points from the study as a whole: Healthy donors were reported to have higher baseline TCR diversity than newly diagnosed patients. Complete responders' diversity at baseline resembled that of newly diagnosed patients.

The origin of this receptor is a human donor with classical Hodgkin lymphoma. This sequence joins TRBV28 and TRBJ2-2, with D possibly being TRBD2 (6 bases). The sequences come from peripheral blood mononuclear cells (PBMCs), collected before the fourth cycle of nivolumab. CDR3: CASSAFGRSRARTGELFF. CDR3 in DNA: TGTGCCAGCAGTGCTTTTGGGAGGTCTCGGGCCCGCACCGGGGAGCTGTTTTTT.